This T cell receptor (beta chain) comes out of a study of T cell repertoires in cytomegalovirus infection. From the reads, TCRdb called clonotypes with MiXCR, one entry per CDR3 protein. In the table there are more than 85,000 distinct CDR3 sequences, around 30% of which are singletons. The CDR3 loop spans 12 amino acids. V was clipped by 10 bases and J by 5 bases, with 12 bases between them. Germline-derived CDR1 and CDR2 are LNHDA and SQIVND (reference sequence). Only a few counts were recorded for this clonotype. Its specificity is unknown. The chain is built from TRBV19 and TRBJ2-1; no firm D call. The source material was CD8+ T cells from cultured PBMCs, sampled from culture after CMV antigen stimulation. This TCR came from a human donor in good health (CMV status not recorded). Some clones in this sample may be carry-over from other donors' samples. This chain's CDR3 is CATLDVNNEQFF. CDR3 bases: TGTGCCACCTTGGACGTAAACAATGAGCAGTTCTTC.